The 25 T cell receptor beta chains in this list originate from one sample, sequenced in a study of T-cell memory formation after mild COVID-19 (dated by TCRdb to 2020 to 2023). Libraries were prepared through 5' RACE. The reads were generated on an Illumina NovaSeq 6000. Using fastp trimming at Q25 and MiXCR clonotype assembly, TCRdb reanalyzed the public sequencing data and kept in-frame beta chains. For every CDR3 protein sequence, its rows merge into one entry that carries the most common genes and DNA. The sample table holds about 150,000 distinct CDR3 sequences, of which 15% to 20% were seen once. Of the sample, approximately 2.3% falls within the top ten clones. The sequenced sample was PBMCs or a T cell subset sorted from them (not recorded which). The receptors stem from an adult woman who had mild COVID-19 (a few samples of this study predate the infection). The sample titles of this study are shuffled in the database, so cell type and time point are left out; the donor was told from shared clones.

This clonotype was detected only a few times. This chain uses TRBV3-1 with TRBJ1-1, with D tentatively TRBD1 (6 bases). Germline-derived CDR1 and CDR2 are LGHDT and YNNKEL (reference sequence). The CDR3 covers 15 residues. The V and J ends lost 3 bases and 4 bases respectively, with 15 bases between them. In DNA form, the CDR3 reads TGTGCCAGCAGCCATGGGACAAGCCCGGTCACTGAAGCTTTCTTT. Protein product: CASSHGTSPVTEAFF.

This clonotype was observed a few times. V is TRBV4-1 and J is TRBJ2-4; possibly TRBD1 for D (5 bases). This CDR3 has 16 amino acids. Trimming stripped 3 bases from V and 0 bases from J, with 12 bases between. Germline V CDR1 and CDR2: MGHRA, YSYEKL. This CDR3 is CASSQLNTGAKNIQYF. CDR3 nucleotides: TGCGCCAGCAGCCAGCTCAATACAGGAGCCAAAAACATTCAGTACTTC.

The rearrangement uses TRBV7-9 and TRBJ2-1; tentatively, D is TRBD2 (5 bases). V was clipped by 3 bases and J by 1 base, with 7 bases between them. CDR1 SEHNR and CDR2 FQNEAQ come from the germline V gene (reference sequence). This CDR3 spans 14 amino acids. The CDR3 DNA reads TGTGCCAGCAGCTTCGAGGGATCCTACAATGAGCAGTTCTTC. This gives the protein CASSFEGSYNEQFF.

This clonotype was seen more than once but under ten times. The chain combines TRBV20-1 with TRBJ2-7; 8 nucleotides line up with TRBD1. Per germline, CDR1 DFQATT and CDR2 SNEGSKA (reference sequence). This CDR3 is 15 amino acids long. J was trimmed by 3 bases and V by 3 bases; bases with no gene match: 10. This chain's CDR3 is CSARGVRTGRYEQYF. CDR3 DNA sequence: TGCAGTGCTAGGGGGGTCAGGACAGGGCGCTACGAGCAGTACTTC.

J is TRBJ1-4 and V is TRBV11-2, with D possibly TRBD1 on 5 matching bases. Germline CDR1 reads SGHAT; CDR2 reads FQNNGV. The V gene lost 5 bases and the J gene lost 4 bases, with 11 bases spanning the gap. The CDR3 runs to 14 residues. The CDR3 DNA is TGTGCCAGCAGCCTGAGCGGGGGTAATGAAAAACTGTTTTTT. Its translation: CASSLSGGNEKLFF.

The chain has TRBV10-3 and TRBJ1-1; 8 nucleotides agree with TRBD1. This CDR3 is 14 amino acids long. Germline V gene sequence: CDR1 ENHRY, CDR2 SYGVKD. Trimming took 4 bases from V and 4 from J; bases not matched to a gene: 5. The chain's CDR3 is CAISAGQGSTEAFF. DNA for the CDR3: TGTGCCATCAGTGCCGGACAGGGAAGCACTGAAGCTTTCTTT.

This clonotype was seen many times. The chain has TRBV7-9 and TRBJ2-6; tentatively, D is TRBD2 (5 bases). The CDR3 length is 17 residues. The V end lost 5 bases, the J end lost 0 bases, and 14 bases lay between the germline ends. Germline V lookup: CDR1 SEHNR, CDR2 FQNEAQ (reference sequence). The CDR3 sequence: CASSPGISSSGANVLTF. Written as DNA, the CDR3 is TGTGCCAGCAGCCCCGGGATCTCGAGCTCTGGGGCCAACGTCCTGACTTTC.

The gene calls are TRBV12-3 or TRBV12-4 and TRBJ2-3; TRBD1 might be the D (5 bases). The ends were cut back, 3 bases at V and 0 bases at J, with 10 bases in the middle. This CDR3 spans 15 amino acids. Here the CDR3 DNA reads TGTGCCAGCAGTTTGACAGTGGGCAGCACAGATACGCAGTATTTT. Translation: CASSLTVGSTDTQYF.

This chain connects TRBV12-3 or TRBV12-4 to TRBJ2-7; possible D gene TRBD2, 6 bases. This CDR3 is built from 16 residues. V was pared by 6 bases and J by 0 bases, with 18 bases between. The CDR3 DNA is TGTGCCAGCAGCCCGACAACTAGCCGATCCTCCTACGAGCAGTACTTC. This gives the protein CASSPTTSRSSYEQYF.

The CDR3 nucleotides are TGTGCCAGCAGTTCTGTCAACCTCTATGAGCAGTTCTTC. Protein sequence: CASSSVNLYEQFF. V is TRBV12-3 or TRBV12-4 and J is TRBJ2-1; no clear D. This CDR3 has 13 residues. Trimming left V 4 bases short and J 8 bases short, with 12 bases between.

This chain links TRBV5-1 with TRBJ2-2; possibly TRBD2 for D (5 bases). The CDR3 runs to 15 residues. Germline lookup yields CDR1 SGHRS and CDR2 YFSETQ. V lost 1 base, J lost 7 bases, and 14 bases lay in between. The CDR3 region is CASSLSASFSGELFF. DNA of the CDR3: TGCGCCAGCAGCTTGTCGGCTAGCTTTAGCGGGGAGCTGTTTTTT.

The chain couples TRBV19 to TRBJ2-1; no clear D. Between the trimmed V and J ends, which lost 3 bases and 5 bases, there was a span of 11 bases. This CDR3 comprises 14 residues. Germline lookup yields CDR1 LNHDA and CDR2 SQIVND (reference sequence). This CDR3 reads CASSIYSDHNEQFF. CDR3 in DNA: TGTGCCAGTAGTATCTATTCAGACCACAATGAGCAGTTCTTC.

The chain is built from TRBV24-1 and TRBJ2-5; 7 nucleotides agree with TRBD1. Germline CDR1 reads KGHDR; CDR2 reads SFDVKD. V shed 7 bases and J 1 base; nucleotides not matched to a gene: 11. The CDR3 contains 16 residues. The CDR3 coding sequence is TGTGCCACCAGCGAGCACGGGACAGCGGTCCAAGAGACCCAGTACTTC. Its protein is CATSEHGTAVQETQYF.

The CDR3 reads CASSLALVQETQYF. In DNA, the CDR3 is TGTGCCAGCAGCTTAGCGTTGGTCCAAGAGACCCAGTACTTC. This chain joins TRBV7-9 and TRBJ2-5; D call uncertain. Looked up from germline, CDR1 is SEHNR and CDR2 is FQNEAQ (reference sequence). This CDR3 has 14 amino acids. The ends were cut back, 0 bases at V and 1 base at J, with 6 bases in the middle.

In its sample, this clonotype was seen many times. The chain combines TRBV4-1 with TRBJ1-1, with D possibly being TRBD1 (5 bases). The germline V and J ends were trimmed by 0 bases and 2 bases, with 7 bases remaining between them. Germline CDR1 is MGHRA and CDR2 is YSYEKL. The CDR3 is 14 amino acids. The CDR3 reads CASSQDRDNTEAFF. CDR3 bases: TGCGCCAGCAGCCAAGACAGGGATAACACTGAAGCTTTCTTT.

CDR3 in amino acids: CASSTRQGAHEQYF. The CDR3, as DNA: TGTGCCAGCAGCACAAGACAGGGGGCACACGAGCAGTACTTC. The chain employs TRBV5-5 and TRBJ2-7, with TRBD1 identical over 10 bases. This CDR3 spans 14 amino acids. Per the germline V gene, CDR1 is SGHKS and CDR2 is YYEKEE (reference sequence). The V gene end was trimmed by 4 bases and the J gene end by 5 bases; junction bases not matched to a gene: 6.

This clonotype was detected a few times. The V call is TRBV5-1, the J call TRBJ2-1; no definite D call. The V end was cut by 0 bases, the J end by 9 bases, with 19 bases between. This CDR3 region has 16 residues. From germline, CDR1 is SGHRS and CDR2 YFSETQ. CDR3 loop: CASSLVGLKGSVEQFF. The CDR3 coding sequence is TGCGCCAGCAGCTTGGTCGGGCTAAAGGGTAGTGTTGAGCAGTTCTTC. Drawing the rest from reference TRBV5-1 and TRBJ2-1, the complete variable domain is KAGVTQTPRYLIKTRGQQVTLSCSPISGHRSVSWYQQTPGQGLQFLFEYFSETQRNKGNFPGRFSGRQFSNSRSEMNVSTLELGDSALYLCASSLVGLKGSVEQFFGPGTRLTVL.

The chain has TRBV19 and TRBJ1-1, with D unclear. V lost 5 bases to trimming and J lost 5 bases, with 12 bases between them. Germline V gene sequence: CDR1 LNHDA, CDR2 SQIVND (reference sequence). The CDR3 runs to 13 residues. The CDR3 is CASSVGSRTEAFF. The CDR3 DNA sequence: TGTGCCAGTAGTGTGGGCAGTCGAACTGAAGCTTTCTTT.

This clonotype occurred many times. V gene TRBV7-2 combines with J gene TRBJ2-1; perhaps TRBD2 as D (6 bases). The CDR3 runs 13 residues. The germline gives CDR1 SGHTA, CDR2 FQGNSA. The V and J ends lost 3 bases and 9 bases respectively, with 12 bases between them. In DNA, the CDR3 is TGTGCCAGCAGCTTTCGGGAGACTAGTGAGCAGTTCTTC. It specifies CASSFRETSEQFF.

The J gene is TRBJ2-1, the V gene TRBV7-8, with 9 bases matching TRBD2. The germline CDR1 and CDR2 sequences are SGHVS and FQNEAQ. Losses at the gene ends were 3 bases for V and 9 bases for J; bases not matched to a gene: 9. CDR3 length: 15 amino acids. Here the CDR3 reads CASSFAGGPNSEQFF. In nucleotides, the CDR3 is TGTGCCAGCAGCTTTGCGGGAGGGCCTAACAGTGAGCAGTTCTTC.

This chain connects TRBV15 to TRBJ2-5; maybe TRBD2 (5 bases). The CDR3 sequence is 15 residues long. V was cut by 7 bases and J by 5 bases, with 20 bases left in between. Germline CDR1 LNHNV, CDR2 YYDKDF (reference sequence). CDR3 sequence (DNA): TGTGCCACCAACGAACCCTTCCGGGGAGCGGAGACCCAGTACTTC. Its protein is CATNEPFRGAETQYF.

V gene TRBV28 combines with J gene TRBJ2-5, with D possibly matching TRBD1 (5 bases). This CDR3 has 13 amino acids. CDR1 MDHEN and CDR2 SYDVKM come from the germline V gene. Trimming cost V 3 bases and J 5 bases, with 10 bases left between them. The CDR3 sequence is CASSLPPGETQYF. The CDR3, as DNA: TGTGCCAGCAGTTTGCCCCCAGGGGAGACCCAGTACTTC.

This clonotype came up a few times. This chain joins TRBV24-1 and TRBJ2-5, with 7 bases identical to TRBD2. CDR1 and CDR2 (germline): KGHDR, SFDVKD. The CDR3 runs to 13 residues. J lost 4 bases, V lost 3 bases, and 1 base had no gene match. In nucleotides, the CDR3 is TGTGCCACCAGTGATCGCGGGAGAGAGACCCAGTACTTC. It yields the protein CATSDRGRETQYF.

The rearrangement links TRBV18 to TRBJ2-7; D call uncertain. Per the germline V gene, CDR1 is KGHSH and CDR2 is LQKENI. Trimming took off 0 bases at V and 0 bases at J, with 15 bases between the two ends. This CDR3 region has 17 residues. The CDR3 is CASSPPVGGPYSYEQYF. The CDR3 DNA follows: TGTGCCAGCTCACCACCGGTCGGTGGCCCTTACTCCTACGAGCAGTACTTC.

This chain links TRBV12-3 or TRBV12-4 with TRBJ1-5, with 7 nucleotides matching TRBD1. Trimming removed 8 bases from V and 4 bases from J; junction bases left unmatched: 8. The CDR3 covers 14 residues. The CDR3 loop is CASARDSLNQPQHF. The CDR3 DNA reads TGTGCCAGCGCCCGGGACAGCCTAAATCAGCCCCAGCATTTT.